This TCR beta chain was observed in a study of T cells in Graves' hyperthyroidism and ophthalmopathy. Study observations and caveats: Most expanded thyroid clonotypes above 0.001 recurred in blood.

It was RNA transcripts that yielded the amplified TCR beta CDR3 regions. The HTBI primer set served for first-round RT-PCR of the TCR CDR3. Each CDR3 protein is one row after TCRdb ran MiXCR on the multiplex PCR reads. The sample yields approximately 380,000 distinct CDR3 sequences, less than 20% seen once. With 7 bases clipped from V and 6 bases from J, the junction kept 12 bases outside the gene matches. Germline V gene sequence: CDR1 MNHNS, CDR2 SASEGT. The CDR3 consists of 15 residues. A few counts support this clonotype. The antigen is unknown. Sequenced input: blood. The sequence derives from a man between 18 and 35 years old with Graves' ophthalmopathy. The V gene is TRBV6-1, the J gene TRBJ2-1; TRBD2 matches at 7 bases. The DNA for the CDR3 is TGTGCCAGCACCCTCTCCTGGGAGCGGGGCAATGAGCAGTTCTTC. This translates into CASTLSWERGNEQFF.